The 9 T cell receptor beta chains reported below all come from one sample, sequenced in a study of T cell responses to AZD1222 COVID-19 vaccine. Method: immunoSEQ multiplex PCR; TCRdb's copy keeps in-frame clones and lacks some. The sample lists about 73,000 clones; approximately 89% were seen once. The material sequenced was peripheral blood, taken 28 days after the second AZD1222 dose. Receptors were obtained from an adult who received the AZD1222 COVID-19 vaccine.

This clone showed up just once. The chain couples TRBV5-6 to TRBJ2-7; 13 bases map to TRBD2. The V gene end was trimmed by 3 bases and the J gene end by 0 bases; junction bases not matched to a gene: 6. The V gene's germline CDR1 is SGHDT and CDR2 YYEEEE. The CDR3 spans 17 residues. CDR3 nucleotides: TGTGCCAGCAGCTCGGGACTAGCGGGGTCAAGCTCCTACGAGCAGTACTTC. It yields the protein CASSSGLAGSSSYEQYF.

The V call is TRBV2, the J call TRBJ1-1; a weak D match, TRBD1 (5 bases). Looked up from germline, CDR1 is SNHLY and CDR2 is FYNNEI. CDR3 length equals 13 residues. The V end lost 5 bases, the J end lost 4 bases, and 11 bases lay between the germline ends. Here the CDR3 reads CASSYLQGTEAFF. CDR3 bases: TGTGCCAGCAGTTACCTCCAGGGCACTGAAGCTTTCTTT.

V and J are TRBV6-5 and TRBJ1-2, with D maybe TRBD1 (6 bases). Germline V gene data show CDR1 as MNHEY and CDR2 as SVGAGI. The CDR3 is 13 residues long. Trimming pared 7 bases from V and 4 bases from J, leaving 13 bases between. Written as DNA, the CDR3 is TGTGCCAGCAATAGGGGGGGGTCCTATGGCTACACCTTC. Translating it yields CASNRGGSYGYTF.

The V gene is TRBV30, the J gene TRBJ1-1; D is uncertain. The germline gives CDR1 GTSNPN, CDR2 SVGIG (reference sequence). Trimming removed 0 bases from V and 6 bases from J, with 8 bases in between. CDR3 size: 12 residues. The CDR3 coding sequence is TGTGCCTGGAGTGTACACACGGCTGAAGCTTTCTTT. Encoded protein: CAWSVHTAEAFF.

V gene TRBV5-6 combines with J gene TRBJ2-7; 11 positions match TRBD2. There are 16 residues in the CDR3. The V gene end was trimmed by 0 bases and the J gene end by 7 bases; junction bases not matched to a gene: 9. CDR1 SGHDT and CDR2 YYEEEE come from the germline V gene. CDR3 in amino acids: CASSLGYGLAGGEQYV. In DNA, the CDR3 is TGTGCCAGCAGCTTGGGGTACGGCCTAGCGGGAGGAGAGCAGTACGTC.

This sequence joins TRBV7-2 and TRBJ1-5; tentatively, D is TRBD1 (5 bases). Germline CDR1 reads SGHTA; CDR2 reads FQGNSA. This CDR3 comprises 14 residues. V was pared by 5 bases and J by 4 bases, with 12 bases between. CDR3 nucleotides: TGTGCCAGCAGCGGGGGGTCCCTTAATCAGCCCCAGCATTTT. It specifies CASSGGSLNQPQHF.

V usage is TRBV28 and J usage is TRBJ1-6; D not resolved. CDR1 is MDHEN, CDR2 SYDVKM, per germline. The CDR3 runs to 15 residues. Trimming removed 3 bases at V and 8 bases at J, with 14 bases between. Here the CDR3 DNA reads TGTGCCAGCAGTTTCCCCACGGGGTATGATTCACCCCTCCACTTT. Translation: CASSFPTGYDSPLHF. Drawing the rest from reference TRBV28 and TRBJ1-6, the complete variable domain is DVKVTQSSRYLVKRTGEKVFLECVQDMDHENMFWYRQDPGLGLRLIYFSYDVKMKEKGDIPEGYSVSREKKERFSLILESASTNQTSMYLCASSFPTGYDSPLHFGNGTRLTVT.

The chain employs TRBV19 and TRBJ2-5, with 7 bases that match TRBD2. Trimming at V came to 1 base and at J to 1 base, leaving 3 bases not matched to a gene. Germline V gives CDR1 LNHDA, CDR2 SQIVND (reference sequence). The CDR3 is 15 residues long. The CDR3: CASSIVASGQETQYF. The DNA of the CDR3 is TGTGCCAGTAGTATAGTGGCTAGCGGCCAAGAGACCCAGTACTTC.

This sequence joins TRBV29-1 and TRBJ1-3; maybe TRBD1 (5 bases). Trimming pared 6 bases from V and 4 bases from J, leaving 19 bases between. The germline gives CDR1 SQVTM, CDR2 ANQGSEA. The CDR3 runs to 15 residues. The chain's CDR3 is CSVEAGTLGGNTIYF. As DNA, the CDR3 is TGCAGCGTCGAGGCGGGGACCCTGGGCGGAAACACCATATATTTT.